The text below deals with one T cell receptor (beta chain). Its specificity is unknown. Generated by immunoSEQ multiplex PCR, the TCRdb table keeps only in-frame clones and is missing some. Found here are tens of thousands of clones, roughly 80% of them singletons; the top ten hold roughly 2%. Subsequent to a culture period of under twelve days, CD4+ T cells were isolated. This entry comes from a study of vaccination effects on CD4 cells after COVID-19. Turning to the study itself: The cohort was immunized with two doses of either the BNT162b2 or mRNA-1273 vaccine.

Germline CDR1 is SQVTM and CDR2 is ANQGSEA. With V trimmed by 7 bases and J by 5 bases, 7 bases remained unmatched. The CDR3 covers 12 residues. The study, taken as a whole, reports: The study found marked clonal contraction of infection- and vaccine-induced clones late after vaccination. There was only 1 of 255 vaccine-induced clones in healthy vaccinees that cross-reacted with common cold coronaviruses.

The genes are TRBV29-1 and TRBJ2-5; 7 positions agree with TRBD1. The source material was CD4+ T cells from PBMCs cultured without peptide, sampled before COVID-19 vaccination. The TCR comes from a human donor who received a COVID-19 vaccine. This CDR3 reads CSAGTVGETQYF. CDR3 in DNA: TGCAGCGCCGGGACAGTGGGGGAGACCCAGTACTTC.